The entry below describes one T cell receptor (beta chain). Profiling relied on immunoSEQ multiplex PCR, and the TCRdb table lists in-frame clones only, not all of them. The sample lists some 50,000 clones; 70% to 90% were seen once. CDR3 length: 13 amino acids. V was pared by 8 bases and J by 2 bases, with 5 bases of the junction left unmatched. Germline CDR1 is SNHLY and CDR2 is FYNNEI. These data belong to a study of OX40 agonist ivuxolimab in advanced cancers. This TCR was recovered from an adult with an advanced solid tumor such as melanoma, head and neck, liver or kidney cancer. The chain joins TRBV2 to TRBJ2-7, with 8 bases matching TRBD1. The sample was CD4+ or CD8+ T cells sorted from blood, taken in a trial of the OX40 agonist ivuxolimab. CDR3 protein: CASAPDRAYEQYF. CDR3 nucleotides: TGTGCCAGCGCCCCGGACAGGGCCTACGAGCAGTACTTC. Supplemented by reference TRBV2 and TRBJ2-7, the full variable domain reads EPEVTQTPSHQVTQMGQEVILRCVPISNHLYFYWYRQILGQKVEFLVSFYNNEISEKSEIFDDQFSVERPDGSNFTLKIRSTKLEDSAMYFCASAPDRAYEQYFGPGTRLTVT.